Listed below are T cell receptor beta chains from one sample, sequenced in a study of cytomegalovirus exposure and HLA in healthy donors. Data came from immunoSEQ multiplex PCR; TCRdb stores just in-frame clones and leaves some out. This table has roughly 71,000 clones, over 70% appearing once. Sequencing was carried out using PBMCs. These receptor sequences come from a human donor in good health. Both conserved end residues are part of each CDR3. D genes are given only for firm matches. Size values are once, few and many counts, or a class for expanded clones, and some rows have none.

j_call d_call cdr3_length v_call clone_size cdr3_aa cdr3_nt
TRBJ1-2 TRBD1 15 TRBV13 . CASRFDTGGARGYTF TGTGCCAGCAGGTTTGATACAGGGGGCGCGCGGGGCTACACCTTC
TRBJ1-1 . 13 TRBV14 . CASSLEMNTEAFF TGTGCCAGCAGCCTCGAGATGAACACTGAAGCTTTCTTT
TRBJ1-1 . 15 TRBV18 . CASSPDQSIFREAFF TGTGCCAGCTCACCCGACCAGTCGATCTTCAGGGAAGCTTTCTTT
TRBJ2-3 TRBD2 14 TRBV7-2 . CAITPETSGITQYF TGTGCCATTACGCCGGAGACTAGCGGTATTACGCAGTATTTT
TRBJ1-2 TRBD1 14 TRBV13 . CASSFRDREDGYTF TGTGCCAGCAGCTTCCGGGACAGGGAGGACGGCTACACCTTC
TRBJ1-1 TRBD1 11 TRBV29-1 . CSVDGTGRAFF TGCAGCGTTGACGGGACAGGGAGGGCTTTCTTT
TRBJ1-2 . 14 TRBV30 . CAWSKEAYNYGYTF TGTGCCTGGAGTAAGGAGGCATATAACTATGGCTACACCTTC
TRBJ1-1 TRBD1 14 TRBV7-8 . CASTPGGSPTEAFF TGTGCCAGCACCCCAGGGGGCTCGCCCACTGAAGCTTTCTTT
TRBJ2-5 TRBD2 13 TRBV12-5 . CASGSSGQETQYF TGTGCTAGTGGCTCTAGCGGGCAAGAGACCCAGTACTTC
TRBJ1-5 . 13 TRBV28 . CASQRGSNQPQHF TGTGCCTCCCAAAGGGGAAGCAATCAGCCCCAGCATTTT
TRBJ1-4 . 13 TRBV2 . CASRTASNEKLFF TGTGCCAGCAGGACAGCTTCGAATGAAAAACTGTTTTTT
TRBJ2-7 . 12 TRBV6-6 . CASSLTQYEQYF TGTGCCAGCAGTCTGACACAGTACGAGCAGTACTTC
TRBJ1-2 . 14 TRBV7-8 . CASSLGRANYGYTF TGTGCCAGCAGCTTAGGCCGGGCTAACTATGGCTACACCTTC
TRBJ1-1 TRBD1 15 TRBV19 . CASSGTDRVNTEAFF TGTGCCAGTAGTGGGACGGACAGGGTGAACACTGAAGCTTTCTTT
TRBJ2-1 . 15 TRBV16 few CASSGADSSYNEQFF TGTGCCAGCAGCGGGGCGGACAGCTCCTACAATGAGCAGTTCTTC
TRBJ1-1 . 16 TRBV18 . CASSPPTGKGNTEAFF TGTGCCAGCTCACCACCAACAGGGAAGGGGAACACTGAAGCTTTCTTT
TRBJ2-2 TRBD2 14 TRBV6-6 . CASVGGAGAGELFF TGTGCCAGCGTCGGAGGAGCGGGAGCCGGGGAGCTGTTTTTT
TRBJ2-3 TRBD2 15 TRBV5-1 . CASSLVSGNTDTQYF TGCGCCAGCAGCTTGGTCAGCGGGAACACAGATACGCAGTATTTT
TRBJ2-7 . 14 TRBV9 . CASTPGDTLYEQYF TGTGCCAGCACTCCCGGGGACACACTCTACGAGCAGTACTTC
TRBJ1-1 TRBD1 14 TRBV5-1 few CASATGSMNTEAFF TGCGCCAGCGCGACAGGGTCCATGAACACTGAAGCTTTCTTT
TRBJ1-2 TRBD1 16 TRBV7-9 few CASSLVKGQGDYGYTF TGTGCCAGCAGCTTGGTAAAGGGCCAGGGGGATTATGGCTACACCTTC
TRBJ2-1 TRBD2 15 TRBV7-3 . CASSLSTSGYNEQFF TGTGCCAGCAGCTTATCAACTAGCGGGTACAATGAGCAGTTCTTC
TRBJ2-7 TRBD1 15 TRBV7-3 . CASSSRQGTAYEQYF TGTGCCAGCAGCTCTCGACAGGGAACCGCCTACGAGCAGTACTTC
TRBJ2-1 TRBD2 15 TRBV7-8 . CASSFGTSGINEQFF TGTGCCAGCAGCTTCGGGACTAGCGGGATAAATGAGCAGTTCTTC
TRBJ2-7 . 13 TRBV4-1 . CASSQGGEYEQYF TGCGCCAGCAGCCAAGGGGGCGAGTACGAGCAGTACTTC
TRBJ1-5 . 16 TRBV7-9 . CASSLHTAGVDQPQHF TGTGCCAGCAGCCTACACACGGCGGGAGTGGATCAGCCCCAGCATTTT
TRBJ1-5 . 17 TRBV28 . CASSFIQGGGLNQPQHF TGTGCCAGCAGTTTCATCCAGGGTGGGGGACTAAATCAGCCCCAGCATTTT
TRBJ1-2 . 15 TRBV15 . CATSRDGGGNYGYTF TGTGCCACCAGCAGAGATGGTGGGGGGAACTATGGCTACACCTTC
TRBJ2-5 TRBD2 18 TRBV12-5 . CASGLVATSGSGGETQYF TGTGCTAGTGGTTTGGTGGCGACTAGCGGGAGTGGAGGAGAGACCCAGTACTTC
TRBJ1-1 . 12 TRBV19 few CAAGEMNTEAFF TGTGCGGCAGGGGAGATGAACACTGAAGCTTTCTTT
TRBJ1-2 TRBD1 14 TRBV29-1 . CSAAVGQGACGYTF TGCAGCGCGGCCGTCGGACAGGGGGCCTGTGGCTACACCTTC